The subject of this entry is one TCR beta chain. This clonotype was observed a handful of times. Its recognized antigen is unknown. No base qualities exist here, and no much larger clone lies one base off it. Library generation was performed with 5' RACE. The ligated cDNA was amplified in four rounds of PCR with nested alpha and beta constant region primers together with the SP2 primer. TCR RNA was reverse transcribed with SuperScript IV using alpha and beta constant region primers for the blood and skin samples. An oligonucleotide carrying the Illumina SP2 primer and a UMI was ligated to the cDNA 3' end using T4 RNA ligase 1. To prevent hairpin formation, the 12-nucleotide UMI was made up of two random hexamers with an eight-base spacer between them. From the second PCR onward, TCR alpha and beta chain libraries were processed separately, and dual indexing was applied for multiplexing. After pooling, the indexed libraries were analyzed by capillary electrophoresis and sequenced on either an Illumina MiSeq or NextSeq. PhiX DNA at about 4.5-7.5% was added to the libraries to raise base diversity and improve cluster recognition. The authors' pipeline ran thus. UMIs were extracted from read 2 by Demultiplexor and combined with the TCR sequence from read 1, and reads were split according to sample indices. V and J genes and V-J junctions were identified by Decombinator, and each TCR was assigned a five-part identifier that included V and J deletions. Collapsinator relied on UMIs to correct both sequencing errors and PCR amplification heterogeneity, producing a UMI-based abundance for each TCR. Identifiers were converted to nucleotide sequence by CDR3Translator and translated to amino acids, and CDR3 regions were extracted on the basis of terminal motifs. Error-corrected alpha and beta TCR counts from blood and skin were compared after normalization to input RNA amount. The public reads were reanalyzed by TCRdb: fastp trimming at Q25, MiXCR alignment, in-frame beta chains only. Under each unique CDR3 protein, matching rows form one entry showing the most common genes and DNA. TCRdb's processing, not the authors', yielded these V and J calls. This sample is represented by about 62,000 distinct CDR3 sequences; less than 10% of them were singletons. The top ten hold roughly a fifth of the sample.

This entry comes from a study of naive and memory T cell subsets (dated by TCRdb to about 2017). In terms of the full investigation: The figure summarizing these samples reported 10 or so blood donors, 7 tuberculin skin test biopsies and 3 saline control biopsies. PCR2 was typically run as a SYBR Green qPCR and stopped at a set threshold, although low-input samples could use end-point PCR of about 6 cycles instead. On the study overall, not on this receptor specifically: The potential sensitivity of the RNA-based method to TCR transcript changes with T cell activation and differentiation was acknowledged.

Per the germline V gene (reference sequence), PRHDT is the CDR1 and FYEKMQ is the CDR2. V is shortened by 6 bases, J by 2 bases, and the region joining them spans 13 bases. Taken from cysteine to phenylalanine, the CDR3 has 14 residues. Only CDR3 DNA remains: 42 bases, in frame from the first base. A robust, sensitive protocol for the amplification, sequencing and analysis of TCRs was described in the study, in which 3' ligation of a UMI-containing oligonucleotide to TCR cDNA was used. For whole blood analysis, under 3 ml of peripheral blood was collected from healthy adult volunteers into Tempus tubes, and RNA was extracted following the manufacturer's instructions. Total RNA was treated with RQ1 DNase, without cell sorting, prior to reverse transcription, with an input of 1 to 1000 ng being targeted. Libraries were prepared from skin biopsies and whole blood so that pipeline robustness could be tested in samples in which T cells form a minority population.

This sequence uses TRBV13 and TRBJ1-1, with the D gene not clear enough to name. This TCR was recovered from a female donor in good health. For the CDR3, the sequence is CASRYRAPNTEAFF. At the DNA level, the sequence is TGTGCCAGCAGATACCGGGCCCCCAACACTGAAGCTTTCTTT.